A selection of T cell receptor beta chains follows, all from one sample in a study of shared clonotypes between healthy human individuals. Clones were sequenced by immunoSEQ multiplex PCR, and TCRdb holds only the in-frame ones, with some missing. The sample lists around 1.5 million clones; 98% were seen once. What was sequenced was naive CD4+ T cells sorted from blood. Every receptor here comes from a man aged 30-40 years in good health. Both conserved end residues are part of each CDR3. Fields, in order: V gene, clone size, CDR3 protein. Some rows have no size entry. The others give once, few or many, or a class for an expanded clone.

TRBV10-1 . CASSRPTGELFF
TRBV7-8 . CASSPRDRSYEQYF
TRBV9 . CASSVLDFNTGELFF
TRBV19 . CASSIIPYQPQHF
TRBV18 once CASSKGDEQYF
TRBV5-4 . CASSMGLSYEQYF
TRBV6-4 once CASSDSTGLVSSDTQYF
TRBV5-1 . CASSLQGQETQYF
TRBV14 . CASSQGTILQETQYF
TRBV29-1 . CSVEGLGQGANYEQYF
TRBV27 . CASSSRRNTEAFF